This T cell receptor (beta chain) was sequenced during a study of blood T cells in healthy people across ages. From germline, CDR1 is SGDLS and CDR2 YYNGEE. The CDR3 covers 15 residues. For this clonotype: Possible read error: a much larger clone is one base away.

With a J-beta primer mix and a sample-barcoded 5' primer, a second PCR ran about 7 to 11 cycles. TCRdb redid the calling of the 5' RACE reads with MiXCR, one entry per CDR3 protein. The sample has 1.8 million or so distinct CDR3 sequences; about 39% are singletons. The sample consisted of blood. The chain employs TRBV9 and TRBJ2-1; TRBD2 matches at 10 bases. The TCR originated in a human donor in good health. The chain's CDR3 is CAGSVSGGSYNEQFF. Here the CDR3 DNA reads TGTGCCGGCAGCGTTAGCGGGGGGTCCTACAATGAGCAGTTCTTC.